Each of the 5 T cell receptor beta chains below was sequenced from the same sample in a study of long-term antiretroviral therapy in people with HIV. A v3.0 immunoSEQ assay was performed at survey level. This table comes from immunoSEQ multiplex PCR, and its TCRdb copy is limited to in-frame clones, with some not included. The repertoire holds 20,000 to 25,000 clones, with approximately 90% as singletons. The material sequenced was unsorted PBMCs, taken 0.6 years after starting antiretroviral therapy. The receptors were gathered from a man aged 55 to 70 with HIV.

This rearrangement joins TRBV5-1 to TRBJ1-1; 9 bases match TRBD1. The CDR3 length is 15 residues. Germline V lookup: CDR1 SGHRS, CDR2 YFSETQ. V shed 4 bases, J shed 1 base, and the junction held 5 bases outside the gene matches. CDR3 nucleotides: TGCGCCAGCAGCATAGGGACAGGGCAGAACACTGAAGCTTTCTTT. Amino acid sequence: CASSIGTGQNTEAFF.

The rearrangement uses TRBV4-3 and TRBJ2-1; D possibly corresponds to TRBD2 (7 bases). Germline V lookup: CDR1 LGHNA, CDR2 YSLEER. This CDR3 has 19 amino acids. V dropped 0 bases and J dropped 1 base, with 19 bases sitting between them. This CDR3 is CASSQDLPEGGWSYNEQFF. As DNA, the CDR3 is TGCGCCAGCAGCCAAGATCTCCCCGAGGGGGGGTGGTCCTACAATGAGCAGTTCTTC.

This clone was picked up a small number of times. V usage is TRBV7-3 and J usage is TRBJ2-2; tentative D call: TRBD1 (5 bases). Trimming left V 5 bases short and J 1 base short, with 14 bases between. This CDR3 has 16 residues. Looked up from germline, CDR1 is SGHTA and CDR2 is FQGTGA. The CDR3 sequence is CASSPSAQVNTGELFF. For the CDR3, the DNA is TGTGCCAGCAGCCCGTCTGCACAGGTGAACACCGGGGAGCTGTTTTTT.

This CDR3 reads CASSPRGDSNPSEQYF. CDR3 bases: TGTGCCAGCAGCCCAAGAGGGGACTCCAACCCCTCCGAGCAGTACTTC. The chain joins TRBV9 to TRBJ2-7; D possibly corresponds to TRBD2 (6 bases). CDR1 is SGDLS, CDR2 YYNGEE, per germline. This CDR3 comprises 16 residues. Trimming stripped 4 bases from V and 6 bases from J, with 23 bases between.

This chain uses TRBV19 with TRBJ2-7, with D uncertain. V was clipped by 5 bases and J by 1 base, with 6 bases between them. Per the germline V gene, CDR1 is LNHDA and CDR2 is SQIVND (reference sequence). The CDR3 sequence is 12 residues long. In nucleotides, the CDR3 is TGTGCCAGTAGTTCAGAATCCTACGAGCAGTACTTC. Its translation: CASSSESYEQYF.